These 21 T cell receptor beta chains came from one sample sequenced in a study of T-cell memory formation after mild COVID-19. TCRdb ran MiXCR on the 5' RACE reads and lists one entry per CDR3 protein. Of some 300,000 distinct CDR3 sequences in the sample, roughly 20% were seen once. Sample: PBMCs or a T cell subset sorted from them (not recorded which). The receptors originated from a man younger than 30 who had mild COVID-19 (a few samples of this study predate the infection). Cell type and time point are not known.

The rearrangement links TRBV7-8 to TRBJ2-3; D perhaps matches TRBD2 (6 bases). Germline V gene data show CDR1 as SGHVS and CDR2 as FQNEAQ. V was clipped by 5 bases and J by 2 bases, with 17 bases between them. This CDR3 has 16 amino acids. The CDR3, as DNA: TGTGCCAGCAGCCCAAAGCGGGCAGGGTTCACAGATACGCAGTATTTT. Translation: CASSPKRAGFTDTQYF.

The CDR3 reads CSVEEGSGGYTF. CDR3 sequence (DNA): TGCAGCGTTGAAGAGGGATCTGGGGGCTACACCTTC. This chain connects TRBV29-1 to TRBJ1-2; no clear D. The ends were cut back, 0 bases at V and 8 bases at J, with 10 bases in the middle. Germline CDR1 SQVTM, CDR2 ANQGSEA. The length of the CDR3 is 12 residues.

The V call is TRBV5-6, the J call TRBJ1-1, with unresolved D. This CDR3 spans 14 amino acids. Germline CDR1 and CDR2: SGHDT and YYEEEE. V lost 0 bases and J 1 base, leaving 7 bases between the germline ends. The CDR3 DNA reads TGTGCCAGCAGCTTGGTGGGTTCGAACACTGAAGCTTTCTTT. This sequence encodes CASSLVGSNTEAFF. The full variable domain, with the rest looked up from reference TRBV5-6 and TRBJ1-1, is DAGVTQSPTHLIKTRGQQVTLRCSPKSGHDTVSWYQQALGQGPQFIFQYYEEEERQRGNFPDRFSGHQFPNYSSELNVNALLLGDSALYLCASSLVGSNTEAFFGQGTRLTVV.

This clonotype was counted only a few times. The chain has TRBV9 and TRBJ2-3, with a weak D call TRBD2 (5 bases). CDR3 length: 15 residues. Deletions cut 4 bases from V and 3 bases from J, with 15 bases between. Per germline, CDR1 SGDLS and CDR2 YYNGEE. CDR3 sequence: CASSYSGDGTDTQYF. The DNA of the CDR3 is TGTGCCAGCAGCTACAGCGGCGACGGAACAGATACGCAGTATTTT.

J is TRBJ2-3 and V is TRBV7-9; 8 bases line up with TRBD2. Germline V lookup: CDR1 SEHNR, CDR2 FQNEAQ (reference sequence). CDR3 length: 16 residues. J was trimmed by 4 bases and V by 5 bases; bases with no gene match: 11. This CDR3 reads CASSPSPGGGSDTQYF. The CDR3 region has the DNA TGTGCCAGCAGCCCAAGTCCCGGGGGGGGTTCAGATACGCAGTATTTT. Full variable domain (rest looked up from reference TRBV7-9 and TRBJ2-3): DTGVSQNPRHKITKRGQNVTFRCDPISEHNRLYWYRQTLGQGPEFLTYFQNEAQLEKSRLLSDRFSAERPKGSFSTLEIQRTEQGDSAMYLCASSPSPGGGSDTQYFGPGTRLTVL.

V and J are TRBV7-7 and TRBJ2-7, with 10 bases identical to TRBD1. This CDR3 is built from 14 residues. The germline CDR1 and CDR2 sequences are SSHAT and FNYEAQ (reference sequence). V lost 5 bases to trimming and J lost 3 bases; unmatched junction nucleotides: 4. The CDR3 nucleotides are TGTGCCAGCAGCGCCGGGACAGGGGTCTACGAGCAGTACTTC. Its protein product is CASSAGTGVYEQYF.

This clonotype has just a few counts. This chain connects TRBV9 to TRBJ2-3; the D gene could be TRBD1 or TRBD2 (5 bases each). Germline CDR1 is SGDLS and CDR2 is YYNGEE. V lost 2 bases, J lost 2 bases, and 12 bases lay in between. There are 15 residues in the CDR3. The CDR3 DNA follows: TGTGCCAGCAGCGTGGGTGGGGGAGACACAGATACGCAGTATTTT. Its translation: CASSVGGGDTDTQYF.

The J gene is TRBJ2-7, the V gene TRBV5-1; 8 bases fit TRBD2. Germline V gene sequence: CDR1 SGHRS, CDR2 YFSETQ. This CDR3 comprises 15 residues. The junction had 5 bases not matched to a gene; V was cut back by 2 bases and J by 1 base. The CDR3 spells CASSFGGGHSYEQYF. The DNA of the CDR3 is TGCGCCAGCAGCTTCGGCGGGGGGCATTCCTACGAGCAGTACTTC.

This chain links TRBV9 with TRBJ2-2; TRBD1 is a possible D gene (6 bases). V was trimmed by 7 bases and J by 3 bases, leaving 13 bases between them. Germline V CDR1 and CDR2: SGDLS, YYNGEE. CDR3 length: 14 residues. The CDR3 DNA reads as TGTGCCAGCGGAAAGGACAGCCACACCGGGGAGCTGTTTTTT. Protein product: CASGKDSHTGELFF.

This CDR3 reads CASSDRLPDYGYTF. CDR3 sequence (DNA): TGCGCCAGCAGTGACCGTCTGCCTGACTATGGCTACACCTTC. The rearrangement links TRBV10-2 to TRBJ1-2, with D unclear. The CDR3 is 14 amino acids. The germline V gene encodes CDR1 WSHSY and CDR2 SAAADI. The V and J ends lost 3 bases and 3 bases respectively, with 11 bases between them.

This clonotype showed up just a few times. The chain links TRBV25-1 to TRBJ2-7; the match to TRBD2 covers 7 bases. The CDR3 covers 14 residues. Germline lookup yields CDR1 MGHDK and CDR2 SYGVNS. V gave up 4 bases and J gave up 3 bases; unmatched junction bases: 6. CDR3 amino acids: CASSGGAGIYEQYV. CDR3 nucleotide sequence: TGTGCCAGCAGTGGGGGAGCGGGGATCTACGAGCAGTACGTC.

This clonotype was seen more than once but under ten times. The rearrangement links TRBV4-1 to TRBJ1-3; unclear D gene. Trimming removed 4 bases from V and 0 bases from J, with 10 bases in between. The CDR3 sequence is 15 residues long. The V gene's germline CDR1 is MGHRA and CDR2 YSYEKL. CDR3 amino acids: CASSPDLSSGNTIYF. The DNA for the CDR3 is TGCGCCAGCAGCCCGGACCTTTCCTCTGGAAACACCATATATTTT.

The chain links TRBV2 to TRBJ2-7; D is tentatively TRBD1 or TRBD2 (5 bases each). This CDR3 has 12 residues. CDR1 and CDR2 (germline): SNHLY, FYNNEI. V was pared by 8 bases and J by 0 bases, with 8 bases between. CDR3 sequence reads: CASGGLSYEQYF. The DNA for the CDR3 is TGTGCCAGCGGGGGTCTCTCCTACGAGCAGTACTTC. Looking up the rest from reference TRBV2 and TRBJ2-7 gives the full variable domain: EPEVTQTPSHQVTQMGQEVILRCVPISNHLYFYWYRQILGQKVEFLVSFYNNEISEKSEIFDDQFSVERPDGSNFTLKIRSTKLEDSAMYFCASGGLSYEQYFGPGTRLTVT.

This clonotype was found a few times. This chain connects TRBV12-3 or TRBV12-4 to TRBJ2-1, with 12 nucleotides matching TRBD2. This CDR3 contains 15 residues. V lost 7 bases to trimming and J lost 9 bases; unmatched junction nucleotides: 10. The CDR3 here is CASIVSSGGVGEQFF. CDR3 coding DNA: TGTGCCAGCATCGTGTCTAGCGGGGGGGTGGGTGAGCAGTTCTTC.

This clonotype turned up a few times. This rearrangement joins TRBV6-6 to TRBJ1-1, with D tentatively TRBD1 (6 bases). CDR3 length equals 14 residues. CDR1 and CDR2 from the germline V gene are MNHNY and SVGAGI (reference sequence). V was cut by 2 bases and J by 4 bases, with 11 bases left in between. The CDR3 bases are TGTGCCAGCAGTTACCAACTAGGGGGCACTGAAGCTTTCTTT. Translation gives CASSYQLGGTEAFF.

This chain joins TRBV7-2 and TRBJ2-5, with no clear D. CDR1 and CDR2 (germline): SGHTA, FQGNSA. This CDR3 spans 15 amino acids. V lost 1 base to trimming and J lost 5 bases, with 14 bases between them. The CDR3 DNA sequence: TGTGCCAGCAGCTTAGATTCTAATCCCCTGGAGACCCAGTACTTC. This sequence encodes CASSLDSNPLETQYF.

This clonotype has only one observation. This chain connects TRBV27 to TRBJ2-7; TRBD1 matches at 7 bases. The trim removed 5 bases at V and 3 bases at J, leaving 4 bases unmatched. In germline, CDR1 is MNHEY, CDR2 SMNVEV (reference sequence). CDR3 size: 13 residues. Here the CDR3 DNA reads TGTGCCAGCAGTATCCAGGGGGACTACGAGCAGTACTTC. It codes for CASSIQGDYEQYF.

In this sample, this clonotype turned up once. The rearrangement joins TRBV16 to TRBJ1-2, with D possibly matching TRBD1 (5 bases). The ends were cut back, 4 bases at V and 14 bases at J, with 26 bases in the middle. CDR1 is KGHSY and CDR2 is FQNENV in the germline V gene. The CDR3 runs 15 residues. The CDR3 DNA sequence: TGTGCCAGCAGCCCTCCTCCGAGGGGCCCCCTGGATGAGACCTTC. It codes for CASSPPPRGPLDETF.

This sequence joins TRBV20-1 and TRBJ2-6; 11 nucleotides align to TRBD2. Germline lookup yields CDR1 DFQATT and CDR2 SNEGSKA (reference sequence). The CDR3 length is 16 residues. The V and J ends lost 3 bases and 2 bases, in that order; junction bases with no gene match: 3. The CDR3 region has the DNA TGCAGTGCTAGCGCTAGCGGGGGGCCTGGGGCCAACGTCCTGACTTTC. As protein: CSASASGGPGANVLTF.

This clonotype was detected many times. The chain employs TRBV5-1 and TRBJ2-3, with 8 bases fitting TRBD1. The length of the CDR3 is 15 residues. Germline loops: CDR1 SGHRS, CDR2 YFSETQ. The V segment lost 4 bases and the J segment 4 bases; nucleotides outside the gene matches: 8. This CDR3 is CASSRTGIGSDTQYF. The CDR3 DNA reads as TGCGCCAGCAGCCGGACAGGGATCGGCTCAGATACGCAGTATTTT.

This clonotype was seen a handful of times. V usage is TRBV12-3 or TRBV12-4 and J usage is TRBJ2-7; D perhaps matches TRBD2 (5 bases). The CDR3 sequence is 15 residues long. The ends were cut back, 6 bases at V and 0 bases at J, with 15 bases in the middle. The CDR3 sequence: CASSWAPRGSYEQYF. CDR3 bases: TGTGCCAGCAGCTGGGCCCCCCGGGGCTCCTACGAGCAGTACTTC.